This T cell receptor beta chain was sequenced in a study of OX40 agonist ivuxolimab in advanced cancers. Whole-study context: Of the participants, under 50% had some prior anti-PD-1, anti-PD-L1 or anti-CTLA-4 therapy, which was allowed.

Germline-derived CDR1 and CDR2 are SGHDT and YYEEEE. The CDR3 extends over 18 amino acids. V shed 3 bases and J 2 bases; nucleotides not matched to a gene: 13. Clones were read by immunoSEQ multiplex PCR, and TCRdb kept only the in-frame ones, dropping some. The table includes about 48,000 clones, 83% detected once. The sequence came from an adult with an advanced solid tumor such as melanoma, head and neck, liver or kidney cancer. This specimen consisted of CD4+ or CD8+ T cells sorted from blood, obtained in a trial of the OX40 agonist ivuxolimab. The rearrangement uses TRBV5-6 and TRBJ2-3; 9 bases align to TRBD2. For the CDR3, the DNA is TGTGCCAGCAGCTCCTCCGGGAGGCGGGGGGGCCTCACAGATACGCAGTATTTT. Translating gives CASSSSGRRGGLTDTQYF.